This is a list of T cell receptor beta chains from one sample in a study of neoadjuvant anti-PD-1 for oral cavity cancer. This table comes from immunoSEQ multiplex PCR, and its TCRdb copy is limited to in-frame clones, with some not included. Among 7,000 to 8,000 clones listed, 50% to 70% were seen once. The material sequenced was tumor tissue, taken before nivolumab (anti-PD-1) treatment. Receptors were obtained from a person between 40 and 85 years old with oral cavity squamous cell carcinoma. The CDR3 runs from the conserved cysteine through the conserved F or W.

CDR3 protein: CSVYQGGGGANVLTF
J gene: TRBJ2-6
V gene: TRBV29-1

CDR3 protein: CASSPAPGQGARNYGYTF
J gene: TRBJ1-2
V gene: TRBV5-4

CDR3 protein: CASSLEQGVGGYTF
J gene: TRBJ1-2
V gene: TRBV5-8

CDR3 protein: CASSVLPGFSGANVLTF
J gene: TRBJ2-6
V gene: TRBV9

CDR3 protein: CASSLRDPGGEQFF
J gene: TRBJ2-1
V gene: TRBV5-1

CDR3 protein: CATGQGSWKNIQYF
J gene: TRBJ2-4
V gene: TRBV19

CDR3 protein: CASSYSKGSYNSPLHF
J gene: TRBJ1-6
V gene: TRBV6-6

CDR3 protein: CAIAGENYNEQFF
J gene: TRBJ2-1
V gene: TRBV2

CDR3 protein: CASSFGTNYEQYF
J gene: TRBJ2-7
V gene: TRBV11-2

CDR3 protein: CASSLPGSPEQYF
J gene: TRBJ2-7
V gene: TRBV5-4

CDR3 protein: CASRHPAGTGGTDTQYF
J gene: TRBJ2-3
V gene: TRBV7-9

CDR3 protein: CASSYGINSYEQYF
J gene: TRBJ2-7
V gene: TRBV14

CDR3 protein: CASSQDEALPYEQYF
J gene: TRBJ2-7
V gene: TRBV14

CDR3 protein: CASRPTRAAYEQYF
J gene: TRBJ2-7
V gene: TRBV6-5

CDR3 protein: CASSQARGGSAATNEKLFF
J gene: TRBJ1-4
V gene: TRBV14

CDR3 protein: CASSRQALQNTEAFF
J gene: TRBJ1-1
V gene: TRBV6-5

CDR3 protein: CASSTAWGTQYF
J gene: TRBJ2-3
V gene: TRBV25-1

CDR3 protein: CASSPPGTNQPQHF
J gene: TRBJ1-5
V gene: TRBV6-6

CDR3 protein: CASSGASTDTQYF
J gene: TRBJ2-3
V gene: TRBV9

CDR3 protein: CASSVGQGASGELFF
J gene: TRBJ2-2
V gene: TRBV9

CDR3 protein: CASRLGGSYNEQFF
J gene: TRBJ2-1
V gene: TRBV6-6

CDR3 protein: CASSLDSSYNEQFF
J gene: TRBJ2-1
V gene: TRBV5-8

CDR3 protein: CASRGQTANTEAFF
J gene: TRBJ1-1
V gene: TRBV5-1

CDR3 protein: CASSTGSGANVLTF
J gene: TRBJ2-6
V gene: TRBV5-4

CDR3 protein: CASREDRDYTDTQYF
J gene: TRBJ2-3
V gene: TRBV6-5

CDR3 protein: CASPGDPRPEQYF
J gene: TRBJ2-7
V gene: TRBV18

CDR3 protein: CASSQGLAGGAQYF
J gene: TRBJ2-3
V gene: TRBV27

CDR3 protein: CASSLLQGSEQFF
J gene: TRBJ2-1
V gene: TRBV27

CDR3 protein: CASSRPTNTGELFF
J gene: TRBJ2-2
V gene: TRBV11-2

CDR3 protein: CASSFSGTRNTIYF
J gene: TRBJ1-3
V gene: TRBV5-6

CDR3 protein: CASTFTNEQFF
J gene: TRBJ2-1
V gene: TRBV7-9

CDR3 protein: CAISPTSGGNNEQFF
J gene: TRBJ2-1
V gene: TRBV10-3

CDR3 protein: CASTTGGSFNGYTF
J gene: TRBJ1-2
V gene: TRBV5-1

CDR3 protein: CASSLSLLSSYNEQFF
J gene: TRBJ2-1
V gene: TRBV11-2

CDR3 protein: CASSEPIAKNIQYF
J gene: TRBJ2-4
V gene: TRBV6-1

CDR3 protein: CATYYWGQAPNEKLFF
J gene: TRBJ1-4
V gene: TRBV27

CDR3 protein: CASADRVETQYF
J gene: TRBJ2-5
V gene: TRBV6-5

CDR3 protein: CASSIRTGGSDTQYF
J gene: TRBJ2-3
V gene: TRBV5-1

CDR3 protein: CASSPPTGSSEAFF
J gene: TRBJ1-1
V gene: TRBV18

CDR3 protein: CASRREELAVETQYF
J gene: TRBJ2-5
V gene: TRBV6-1

CDR3 protein: CASKLSGGYNEQFF
J gene: TRBJ2-1
V gene: TRBV27

CDR3 protein: CASSDPLEKLFF
J gene: TRBJ1-4
V gene: TRBV6-1

CDR3 protein: CASSLPGLLATNEKLFF
J gene: TRBJ1-4
V gene: TRBV28

CDR3 protein: CAISGDGSSYEQYF
J gene: TRBJ2-7
V gene: TRBV10-3

CDR3 protein: CASSAGGYTEAFF
J gene: TRBJ1-1
V gene: TRBV6-1

CDR3 protein: CASSYSAASGQHEAFF
J gene: TRBJ1-1
V gene: TRBV6-5

CDR3 protein: CASSPRSSTATNEKLFF
J gene: TRBJ1-4
V gene: TRBV18

CDR3 protein: CASSLRGSGGNEQFF
J gene: TRBJ2-1
V gene: TRBV11-3

CDR3 protein: CASSGGPAYEQFF
J gene: TRBJ2-1
V gene: TRBV7-6

CDR3 protein: CASSQRASTGTGELFF
J gene: TRBJ2-2
V gene: TRBV2

CDR3 protein: CATSRQRGIPEEQYF
J gene: TRBJ2-7
V gene: TRBV15

CDR3 protein: CASSLEYLQPQHF
J gene: TRBJ1-5
V gene: TRBV7-2

CDR3 protein: CASTFSGANVLTF
J gene: TRBJ2-6
V gene: TRBV27

CDR3 protein: CASSSPGTGGNGYTF
J gene: TRBJ1-2
V gene: TRBV5-5

CDR3 protein: CASSLRSGGHNAYNEQFF
J gene: TRBJ2-1
V gene: TRBV27

CDR3 protein: CASSQDAGQEETQYF
J gene: TRBJ2-5
V gene: TRBV4-1